What follows are 15 T cell receptor beta chains derived from one specimen sequenced in a study of T cell responses to AZD1222 COVID-19 vaccine. The data were produced by immunoSEQ multiplex PCR, yet TCRdb's version contains in-frame clones alone and is incomplete. The table shows around 140,000 clones, with more than 85% occurring only once. The sequencing here drew on peripheral blood, taken after recovery from COVID-19. These receptor sequences come from an adult who had recovered from COVID-19.

The chain combines TRBV20-1 with TRBJ1-1; D call uncertain. Trimming cost V 3 bases and J 2 bases, with 4 bases left between them. Germline CDR1 and CDR2: DFQATT and SNEGSKA (reference sequence). This CDR3 is built from 11 residues. The CDR3 is CSARFNTEAFF. The CDR3 DNA is TGCAGTGCTAGGTTCAACACTGAAGCTTTCTTT.

V is TRBV3-1 (or the pseudogene TRBV3-2) and J is TRBJ2-7, with 12 bases matching TRBD2. This CDR3 comprises 15 residues. The V gene end was trimmed by 4 bases and the J gene end by 5 bases; junction bases not matched to a gene: 6. The V gene's germline CDR1 is LGHDT and CDR2 YNNKEL (reference sequence). In DNA form, the CDR3 reads TGTGCCAGCAGCCTCCTAGCGGGAGGGCTCAACGAGCAGTACTTC. It yields the protein CASSLLAGGLNEQYF.

The gene calls are TRBV29-1 and TRBJ2-1, with D possibly being TRBD2 (6 bases). CDR3 size: 13 residues. V dropped 3 bases and J dropped 6 bases, with 12 bases sitting between them. CDR1 and CDR2 from the germline V gene are SQVTM and ANQGSEA. The CDR3 spells CSVDSGNRNEQFF. The CDR3 bases are TGCAGCGTTGATAGCGGAAATCGCAATGAGCAGTTCTTC.

The rearrangement links TRBV7-8 to TRBJ1-1; D remains unclear. Trimming took 5 bases from V and 0 from J, leaving 22 bases between them. CDR3 length equals 18 residues. Germline V gene data show CDR1 as SGHVS and CDR2 as FQNEAQ. CDR3 bases: TGTGCCAGCAGCCCGCCGACGGCCCTAGGCGCCTTGAACACTGAAGCTTTCTTT. Amino acids: CASSPPTALGALNTEAFF.

The chain employs TRBV11-3 and TRBJ1-1; D unclear. Germline CDR1 SGHNT, CDR2 YENEEA. This CDR3 contains 13 residues. V lost 8 bases and J lost 2, with 12 bases in between. The CDR3 region has the DNA TGTGCCAGCTCGCGAGGGATAAACACTGAAGCTTTCTTT. Amino acid sequence: CASSRGINTEAFF.

The chain employs TRBV11-2 and TRBJ2-7; TRBD2 aligns across 9 bases. The germline CDR1 and CDR2 sequences are SGHAT and FQNNGV. The V and J ends lost 3 bases and 1 base, in that order; junction bases with no gene match: 4. The CDR3 has 15 amino acids. CDR3 nucleotide sequence: TGTGCCAGCAGCTTTAGCGGGAGTATATCCTACGAGCAGTACTTC. This sequence encodes CASSFSGSISYEQYF.

The rearrangement joins TRBV5-1 to TRBJ2-1; 16 bases map to TRBD2. Trimming at V came to 0 bases and at J to 8 bases, leaving 8 bases not matched to a gene. The germline V gene has CDR1 SGHRS and CDR2 YFSETQ. The CDR3 covers 18 residues. The CDR3 loop reads CASSLDPPGLAGGYEQFF. CDR3 DNA sequence: TGCGCCAGCAGCTTGGATCCTCCGGGACTAGCGGGAGGGTATGAGCAGTTCTTC.

The rearrangement links TRBV5-6 to TRBJ2-7; D is ambiguous. CDR3 length equals 14 residues. The V end lost 0 bases, the J end lost 7 bases, and 14 bases lay between the germline ends. Germline V gene data show CDR1 as SGHDT and CDR2 as YYEEEE. In nucleotides, the CDR3 is TGTGCCAGCAGCTTGGAGCCAGCCAATGGGGAGCAGTACTTC. The encoded protein is CASSLEPANGEQYF. Together with reference TRBV5-6 and TRBJ2-7, the CDR3 gives the full variable domain: DAGVTQSPTHLIKTRGQQVTLRCSPKSGHDTVSWYQQALGQGPQFIFQYYEEEERQRGNFPDRFSGHQFPNYSSELNVNALLLGDSALYLCASSLEPANGEQYFGPGTRLTVT.

V and J are TRBV19 and TRBJ2-5, with D perhaps matching TRBD2 (6 bases). Germline lookup yields CDR1 LNHDA and CDR2 SQIVND (reference sequence). V lost 3 bases and J lost 6, with 14 bases in between. The CDR3 is 14 amino acids. The CDR3: CASSIRGGIKTQYF. In nucleotides, the CDR3 is TGTGCCAGTAGTATTAGGGGCGGGATAAAGACCCAGTACTTC.

Worth noting for this clone: An end of the junction differs from the germline gene, which may be a read error. J is TRBJ2-5 and V is TRBV2; 9 bases are a match to TRBD2. Per the germline V gene, CDR1 is SNHLY and CDR2 is FYNNEI. This CDR3 comprises 12 residues. The CDR3 spells CASSERREGRNF. The DNA for the CDR3 is TGTGCCAGCAGTGAACGGCGGGAGGGGAGGAACTTC.

The chain couples TRBV7-9 to TRBJ2-1, with D perhaps assigned TRBD1 or TRBD2 (5 bases each). Trimming took off 4 bases at V and 8 bases at J, with 18 bases between the two ends. Germline CDR1 reads SEHNR; CDR2 reads FQNEAQ (reference sequence). The CDR3 is 15 amino acids. CDR3 bases: TGTGCCAGCAGCTCCCTAGGGGAGCGAAGCGATGAGCAGTTCTTC. Its translation is CASSSLGERSDEQFF.

The chain employs TRBV5-1 and TRBJ1-1, with a weak D call TRBD1 (6 bases). Germline lookup yields CDR1 SGHRS and CDR2 YFSETQ. This CDR3 is 13 amino acids long. V dropped 6 bases and J dropped 0 bases, with 9 bases sitting between them. Written as DNA, the CDR3 is TGCGCCAGCATGACAGGAATGAACACTGAAGCTTTCTTT. Translated: CASMTGMNTEAFF.

The V gene is TRBV3-1 (or the pseudogene TRBV3-2), the J gene TRBJ1-2; the match to TRBD1 covers 7 bases. The V and J ends lost 7 bases and 7 bases, in that order; junction bases with no gene match: 9. This CDR3 has 13 amino acids. CDR1 and CDR2 from the germline V gene are LGHDT and YNNKEL (reference sequence). The CDR3 sequence: CASTPLTGLGYTF. For the CDR3, the DNA is TGTGCCAGCACTCCACTGACAGGGCTTGGCTACACCTTC.

The genes are TRBV14 and TRBJ2-6; D unresolved. This CDR3 contains 13 residues. The germline V gene encodes CDR1 SGHDN and CDR2 FVKESK. Between the trimmed V and J ends, which lost 4 bases and 1 base, there was a span of 2 bases. As DNA, the CDR3 is TGTGCCAGCAGCCCTTCTGGGGCCAACGTCCTGACTTTC. This codes for CASSPSGANVLTF.

This clone was found once. The J gene is TRBJ1-5, the V gene TRBV29-1; 7 bases map to TRBD1. Trimming removed 4 bases from V and 6 bases from J; junction bases left unmatched: 9. The CDR3 is 14 residues long. Germline V gene data show CDR1 as SQVTM and CDR2 as ANQGSEA. The CDR3 loop reads CSVAGTAGGQPQHF. Here the CDR3 DNA reads TGCAGCGTTGCCGGGACAGCGGGCGGTCAGCCCCAGCATTTT. The full variable domain, rest sourced from reference TRBV29-1 and TRBJ1-5, is SAVISQKPSRDICQRGTSLTIQCQVDSQVTMMFWYRQQPGQSLTLIATANQGSEATYESGFVIDKFPISRPNLTFSTLTVSNMSPEDSSIYLCSVAGTAGGQPQHFGDGTRLSIL.